One sample yielded the 7 T cell receptor beta chains listed below, sequenced in a study of CD8+ T cells in alopecia areata. Investigators isolated RNA and reverse transcribed it into cDNA to act as the sequencing template. Produced via immunoSEQ multiplex PCR; TCRdb's table is partial and in-frame only. The sample includes 190,000 or so clones, 58% of them seen just once. The treatment is: oral pan-JAK inhibitor, 5-10 mg twice daily. This specimen consisted of CD4+ T cells sorted from blood, obtained at week 24, from a patient treated with tofacitinib. These receptors were obtained from a human donor with alopecia areata.

V and J are TRBV27 and TRBJ2-2; the D is unclear. Germline V CDR1 and CDR2: MNHEY, SMNVEV (reference sequence). V lost 2 bases, J lost 7 bases, and 11 bases lay in between. The CDR3 runs to 14 residues. CDR3 nucleotides: TGTGCCAGCAGTTTAGGAAGGGTGAACGGGGAGCTGTTTTTT. Its translation is CASSLGRVNGELFF.

The gene calls are TRBV7-9 and TRBJ2-3; 11 positions match TRBD2. Germline V CDR1 and CDR2: SEHNR, FQNEAQ (reference sequence). This CDR3 contains 16 residues. V was pared by 4 bases and J by 1 base, with 4 bases of the junction left unmatched. The CDR3 protein is CASSSPSGGRTDTQYF. CDR3 nucleotides: TGTGCCAGCAGCTCACCTAGCGGGGGGCGCACAGATACGCAGTATTTT.

The chain carries TRBV4-2 and TRBJ2-6; D may match TRBD1 or TRBD2 (5 bases each). V lost 0 bases, J lost 1 base, and 19 bases lay in between. The CDR3 runs 20 residues. Germline CDR1 and CDR2: LGHNA and YNFKEQ. The DNA for the CDR3 is TGTGCCAGCAGCCAAGAAGGGCCACAGGCGGGTCTTTCTGGGGCCAACGTCCTGACTTTC. This translates into CASSQEGPQAGLSGANVLTF.

CDR3 loop: CAWTTRTSGRNEQYF. The CDR3 nucleotides are TGTGCCTGGACCACTAGGACTAGCGGGAGAAACGAGCAGTACTTC. The chain couples TRBV30 to TRBJ2-7; 13 bases map to TRBD2. CDR1 and CDR2 from the germline V gene are GTSNPN and SVGIG (reference sequence). V lost 4 bases to trimming and J lost 5 bases; unmatched junction nucleotides: 8. The CDR3 has 15 residues.

This clone has just one count. The chain joins TRBV19 to TRBJ2-6; D is possibly TRBD1 (6 bases). From germline, CDR1 is LNHDA and CDR2 SQIVND (reference sequence). The CDR3 consists of 16 residues. The ends were cut back, 7 bases at V and 0 bases at J, with 13 bases in the middle. CDR3 sequence: CASISGQFSGANVLTF. CDR3 coding DNA: TGTGCCAGTATCTCGGGACAATTCTCTGGGGCCAACGTCCTGACTTTC.

Only one count was recorded for this clone. This chain joins TRBV5-4 and TRBJ2-3; TRBD2 aligns across 7 bases. The CDR3 covers 16 residues. J gave up 1 base and V 5 bases, and 10 bases lay outside the gene matches. CDR1 and CDR2 from the germline V gene are SGHNT and YYREEE (reference sequence). The CDR3 region has the DNA TGTGCCAGCAGAGAAGGAAGCGGGATTCGCACAGATACGCAGTATTTT. Translation: CASREGSGIRTDTQYF.

This clone was seen a single time. The chain is built from TRBV29-1 and TRBJ2-5; D unresolved. Germline V gives CDR1 SQVTM, CDR2 ANQGSEA. The V and J ends lost 6 bases and 4 bases respectively, with 18 bases between them. CDR3 size: 14 residues. The DNA of the CDR3 is TGCAGCGTGCAAAGAACGCGAACAGCAGAGACCCAGTACTTC. This translates into CSVQRTRTAETQYF.